This T cell receptor beta chain emerged from a study of T cell responses to AZD1222 COVID-19 vaccine. General observations from the study: When two AZD1222 doses had been given, Spike-specific TCR breadth and depth rose. Most donors were white British and more were female, and clonal diversity was possibly underestimated.

This clone has more than one count but fewer than ten. Its antigen is as yet unknown. Repertoires were generated with immunoSEQ multiplex PCR, while TCRdb's copy carries only in-frame clones and drops some. The sample holds more than 95,000 clones, around 89% seen once. The receptor was isolated from an adult in good health. This sample comprised peripheral blood, obtained on day 0 of MenACWY control vaccination.

This chain's CDR3 is CASSLVRAQENEQFF. CDR3 nucleotide sequence: TGTGCCAGCAGCTTAGTTAGGGCGCAAGAGAATGAGCAGTTCTTC. The chain combines TRBV7-2 with TRBJ2-1; D is unresolved. V lost 1 base and J 7 bases, leaving 14 bases between the germline ends. The CDR3 has 15 amino acids. Germline CDR1 and CDR2: SGHTA and FQGNSA.